The sequence of this T cell receptor beta chain was determined in a study of T cell responses to AZD1222 COVID-19 vaccine. The method was immunoSEQ multiplex PCR; TCRdb's version includes in-frame clones alone and lacks a portion of them. This table has approximately 140,000 clones, roughly nine tenths appearing once. CDR3 length equals 11 residues. The V and J ends lost 0 bases and 11 bases respectively, with 7 bases between them. Looked up from germline, CDR1 is SGHNT and CDR2 is YENEEA. Points on this clone: The antigen is undetermined.

Study findings and constraints: Seropositive at baseline were only a handful of AZD1222 recipients.

The chain uses TRBV11-3 and TRBJ2-5, with no clear D. The sequenced sample was peripheral blood, obtained 28 days after the second AZD1222 dose. The clonotype originates from an adult who received the AZD1222 COVID-19 vaccine. The CDR3 sequence: CASSLEGSQYF. The CDR3 coding sequence is TGTGCCAGCAGCTTAGAAGGGTCGCAGTACTTC.